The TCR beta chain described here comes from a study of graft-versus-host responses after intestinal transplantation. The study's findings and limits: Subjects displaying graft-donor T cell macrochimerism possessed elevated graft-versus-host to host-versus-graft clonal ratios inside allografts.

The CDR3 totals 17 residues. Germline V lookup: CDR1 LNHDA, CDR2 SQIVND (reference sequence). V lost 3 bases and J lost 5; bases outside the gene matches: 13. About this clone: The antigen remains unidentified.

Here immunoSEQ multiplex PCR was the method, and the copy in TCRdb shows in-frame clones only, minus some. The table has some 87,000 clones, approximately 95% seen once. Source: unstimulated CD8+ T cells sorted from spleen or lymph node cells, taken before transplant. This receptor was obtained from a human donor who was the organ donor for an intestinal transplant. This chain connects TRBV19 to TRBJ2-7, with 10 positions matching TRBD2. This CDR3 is CASSMYQREGLPHEQYF. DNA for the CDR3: TGTGCCAGTAGTATGTACCAGCGGGAGGGCCTTCCCCACGAGCAGTACTTC.